One sample yielded the 32 T cell receptor beta chains listed below, sequenced in a study of cytomegalovirus exposure and HLA in healthy donors. PCR employed 60 Vbeta and 13 Jbeta primers. Assay: immunoSEQ multiplex PCR; the TCRdb copy retains only in-frame clones and omits some. In the table there are under 150,000 clones, roughly 69% of which are singletons. The sequencing sample was made of PBMCs. The origin of the receptors is a human donor in good health.

V gene TRBV29-1 combines with J gene TRBJ2-1; perhaps TRBD2 as D (5 bases). CDR3 length: 14 amino acids. V shed 6 bases and J shed 0 bases, with 12 bases lying between them. CDR1 SQVTM and CDR2 ANQGSEA come from the germline V gene. The CDR3 sequence is CSVKRISSYNEQFF. CDR3 DNA sequence: TGCAGCGTAAAGCGGATAAGCTCCTACAATGAGCAGTTCTTC.

The J gene is TRBJ2-1, the V gene TRBV18; possible D gene TRBD1, 6 bases. V was pared by 3 bases and J by 0 bases, with 30 bases between. Germline V lookup: CDR1 KGHSH, CDR2 LQKENI. The CDR3 runs 22 residues. DNA of the CDR3: TGTGCCAGCTCACCCGTTGCCCAGTCCCGGGACATAATACCGAGCTCCTACAATGAGCAGTTCTTC. Its translation: CASSPVAQSRDIIPSSYNEQFF. The variable domain in full, completed from reference TRBV18 and TRBJ2-1, reads NAGVMQNPRHLVRRRGQEARLRCSPMKGHSHVYWYRQLPEEGLKFMVYLQKENIIDESGMPKERFSAEFPKEGPSILRIQQVVRGDSAAYFCASSPVAQSRDIIPSSYNEQFFGPGTRLTVL.

The chain links TRBV28 to TRBJ1-2, with D possibly matching TRBD1 (6 bases). Germline CDR1 is MDHEN and CDR2 is SYDVKM. The V gene lost 4 bases and the J gene lost 7 bases, with 19 bases spanning the gap. The CDR3 has 15 residues. This CDR3 is CASSSKFGGALGYTF. For the CDR3, the DNA is TGTGCCAGCAGTTCCAAATTCGGGGGGGCGCTTGGCTACACCTTC.

This chain connects TRBV7-3 to TRBJ2-7; tentatively, D is TRBD1 (5 bases). Per the germline V gene, CDR1 is SGHTA and CDR2 is FQGTGA. CDR3 size: 13 residues. Trimming left V 5 bases short and J 5 bases short, with 13 bases between. The CDR3 DNA is TGTGCCAGCAGCCGTGGGCTAGGGGACGAGCAGTACTTC. This codes for CASSRGLGDEQYF.

The chain combines TRBV5-6 with TRBJ2-7; D gene ambiguous. The ends were cut back, 5 bases at V and 2 bases at J, with 11 bases in the middle. The CDR3 spans 13 residues. Germline loops: CDR1 SGHDT, CDR2 YYEEEE. Here the CDR3 DNA reads TGTGCCAGCAGTCTTCATCCGGCCTACGAGCAGTACTTC. It yields the protein CASSLHPAYEQYF. Based on the CDR3 plus reference TRBV5-6 and TRBJ2-7, the full variable domain is DAGVTQSPTHLIKTRGQQVTLRCSPKSGHDTVSWYQQALGQGPQFIFQYYEEEERQRGNFPDRFSGHQFPNYSSELNVNALLLGDSALYLCASSLHPAYEQYFGPGTRLTVT.

The gene calls are TRBV9 and TRBJ2-7; 11 nucleotides line up with TRBD2. Germline values: CDR1 SGDLS, CDR2 YYNGEE. CDR3 length: 14 amino acids. V shed 2 bases and J 3 bases; nucleotides not matched to a gene: 1. The CDR3 here is CASSVGTSGYEQYF. CDR3 coding DNA: TGTGCCAGCAGCGTCGGGACTAGCGGCTACGAGCAGTACTTC.

The chain carries TRBV7-8 and TRBJ2-2; 8 nucleotides align to TRBD2. The V and J ends lost 1 base and 6 bases, in that order; junction bases with no gene match: 7. The V gene's germline CDR1 is SGHVS and CDR2 FQNEAQ. The CDR3 totals 16 residues. The CDR3 region has the DNA TGTGCCAGCAGCTTAGGGCAGCGGGAGTCGGCCGGGGAGCTGTTTTTT. This sequence encodes CASSLGQRESAGELFF. Supplemented by reference TRBV7-8 and TRBJ2-2, the full variable domain reads GAGVSQSPRYKVAKRGQDVALRCDPISGHVSLFWYQQALGQGPEFLTYFQNEAQLDKSGLPSDRFFAERPEGSVSTLKIQRTQQEDSAVYLCASSLGQRESAGELFFGEGSRLTVL.

The chain joins TRBV5-1 to TRBJ2-7; possibly TRBD1 for D (5 bases). Per germline, CDR1 SGHRS and CDR2 YFSETQ. This CDR3 contains 14 residues. The V end was cut by 2 bases, the J end by 5 bases, with 14 bases between. The CDR3: CASSFTQGNHEQYF. The CDR3 nucleotides read TGCGCCAGCAGCTTTACGCAGGGTAACCACGAGCAGTACTTC.

The gene calls are TRBV7-2 and TRBJ1-2; D gene uncertain. The CDR3 covers 16 residues. V lost 0 bases and J lost 6, with 17 bases in between. CDR1 SGHTA and CDR2 FQGNSA come from the germline V gene. CDR3: CASSLAAGSRSHGYTF. Written as DNA, the CDR3 is TGTGCCAGCAGCTTAGCGGCGGGCAGCCGGTCCCATGGCTACACCTTC.

This rearrangement joins TRBV11-1 to TRBJ2-5, with TRBD1 matching 8 bases. Germline CDR1 is SGHAT and CDR2 is FQDESV (reference sequence). This CDR3 is built from 15 residues. The ends lost 5 bases at V and 7 bases at J; junction bases unmatched: 12. In nucleotides, the CDR3 is TGTGCCAGCAGCCCTCCGGGACAGGCCTTTGGGACCCAGTACTTC. Its protein product is CASSPPGQAFGTQYF.

The chain employs TRBV5-6 and TRBJ1-1; unclear D gene. Germline V CDR1 and CDR2: SGHDT, YYEEEE. Trimming took off 4 bases at V and 4 bases at J, with 17 bases between the two ends. This CDR3 comprises 15 residues. CDR3 DNA: TGTGCCAGCAGCACCCCTCACGGGGTGGGCACTGAAGCTTTCTTT. This codes for CASSTPHGVGTEAFF.

The chain uses TRBV4-2 and TRBJ1-2; 7 bases are shared with TRBD1. Trimming cost V 1 base and J 4 bases; bases outside gene matches: 6. Per the germline V gene, CDR1 is LGHNA and CDR2 is YNFKEQ. CDR3 length: 15 amino acids. In nucleotides, the CDR3 is TGTGCCAGCAGCCAAGCAGGGGGACAGAGCTATGGCTACACCTTC. Translating gives CASSQAGGQSYGYTF.

The gene calls are TRBV19 and TRBJ2-1; D possibly corresponds to TRBD2 (5 bases). CDR1 is LNHDA and CDR2 is SQIVND in the germline V gene (reference sequence). V lost 4 bases and J 3 bases, leaving 10 bases between the germline ends. The CDR3 is made up of 14 amino acids. The CDR3 DNA reads as TGTGCCAGTAGTAGTCTAGCCAACTACAATGAGCAGTTCTTC. Translated, it gives CASSSLANYNEQFF.

As concerns this clone: Within the sample, other DNA sequences also encode this same CDR3. The genes are TRBV30 and TRBJ1-3; TRBD1 matches at 10 bases. The length of the CDR3 is 16 residues. J was trimmed by 2 bases and V by 1 base; bases with no gene match: 5. The germline gives CDR1 GTSNPN, CDR2 SVGIG (reference sequence). CDR3 DNA: TGTGCCTGGAGTGGGGACAGGGGACTAACTGGAAACACCATATATTTT. Its translation: CAWSGDRGLTGNTIYF.

This clone came up a few times. The chain is built from TRBV9 and TRBJ2-3, with a weak D call TRBD1 (5 bases). This CDR3 region has 16 residues. The V end was cut by 4 bases, the J end by 2 bases, with 17 bases between. The germline gives CDR1 SGDLS, CDR2 YYNGEE. The DNA of the CDR3 is TGTGCCAGCAGCAACGACGATAGGGGCCCCACAGATACGCAGTATTTT. Its protein product is CASSNDDRGPTDTQYF.

The J gene is TRBJ2-2, the V gene TRBV4-2; no definite D call. Looked up from germline, CDR1 is LGHNA and CDR2 is YNFKEQ. Trimming cost V 6 bases and J 1 base, with 12 bases left between them. CDR3 length: 15 residues. CDR3 coding DNA: TGTGCCAGCAGGTCAGTTGGCAGGAACACCGGGGAGCTGTTTTTT. This codes for CASRSVGRNTGELFF.

This CDR3 reads CASSETGGSGYTF. CDR3 sequence (DNA): TGTGCCAGCAGTGAAACAGGGGGCAGTGGCTACACCTTC. The genes are TRBV2 and TRBJ1-2; 9 bases match TRBD1. Trimming removed 2 bases from V and 7 bases from J; junction bases left unmatched: 2. Germline values: CDR1 SNHLY, CDR2 FYNNEI. The CDR3 extends over 13 amino acids.

In its sample, this clone was seen once. The chain has TRBV7-2 and TRBJ2-2, with 10 bases lining up with TRBD1. The CDR3 consists of 17 residues. Germline V lookup: CDR1 SGHTA, CDR2 FQGNSA. J gave up 1 base and V 6 bases, and 8 bases lay outside the gene matches. CDR3 loop: CASRPTGQGGNTGELFF. For the CDR3, the DNA is TGTGCCAGCAGACCCACCGGACAGGGGGGGAACACCGGGGAGCTGTTTTTT.

Only a few counts were recorded for this clone. The rearrangement joins TRBV28 to TRBJ2-3, with D possibly TRBD2 on 5 matching bases. The CDR3 contains 15 residues. V was clipped by 9 bases and J by 3 bases, with 19 bases between them. Germline assignment: CDR1 MDHEN and CDR2 SYDVKM. CDR3 nucleotides: TGTGCCAGTGAGGGCCCCGGCGTCGGGACAGATACGCAGTATTTT. This codes for CASEGPGVGTDTQYF.

This rearrangement joins TRBV7-8 to TRBJ1-2, with D possibly being TRBD1 (6 bases). In germline, CDR1 is SGHVS, CDR2 FQNEAQ. This CDR3 is 16 amino acids long. The ends were cut back, 1 base at V and 5 bases at J, with 17 bases in the middle. CDR3 in amino acids: CASSLVPGELRYGYTF. The CDR3 nucleotides read TGTGCCAGCAGCTTAGTCCCAGGGGAGCTAAGATATGGCTACACCTTC.

The chain links TRBV6-5 to TRBJ1-1; D is ambiguous. CDR1 is MNHEY, CDR2 SVGAGI, per germline. V lost 7 bases, J lost 4 bases, and 19 bases lay in between. This CDR3 contains 15 residues. The CDR3 bases are TGTGCCAGCACGGAGTACGCGGGGAGGGTCACTGAAGCTTTCTTT. It translates to CASTEYAGRVTEAFF.

The genes are TRBV15 and TRBJ1-5; 7 nucleotides agree with TRBD1. Germline CDR1 and CDR2: LNHNV and YYDKDF (reference sequence). The J segment lost 7 bases and the V segment lost 0 bases, leaving 15 bases of the junction unmatched. This CDR3 contains 18 residues. The CDR3 here is CATSRDLSDRAPGQPQHF. The CDR3 DNA sequence: TGTGCCACCAGCAGAGATCTATCCGACAGGGCCCCTGGACAGCCCCAGCATTTT. Complete variable domain (other parts from reference TRBV15 and TRBJ1-5): DAMVIQNPRYQVTQFGKPVTLSCSQTLNHNVMYWYQQKSSQAPKLLFHYYDKDFNNEADTPDNFQSRRPNTSFCFLDIRSPGLGDTAMYLCATSRDLSDRAPGQPQHFGDGTRLSIL.

V gene TRBV5-4 combines with J gene TRBJ2-3, with D tentatively TRBD1 (5 bases). Trimming took off 3 bases at V and 3 bases at J, with 8 bases between the two ends. This CDR3 spans 13 amino acids. Germline CDR1 reads SGHNT; CDR2 reads YYREEE (reference sequence). CDR3 loop: CASSYAGTDTQYF. The CDR3 coding sequence is TGTGCCAGCAGCTACGCAGGGACAGATACGCAGTATTTT.

This rearrangement joins TRBV9 to TRBJ2-2, with D perhaps TRBD2 (6 bases). Germline V CDR1 and CDR2: SGDLS, YYNGEE. The CDR3 runs 17 residues. The V and J ends lost 0 bases and 4 bases respectively, with 16 bases between them. CDR3 in DNA: TGTGCCAGCAGCGTAGGGGCGGGGCAGGCGGGCACCGGGGAGCTGTTTTTT. It specifies CASSVGAGQAGTGELFF.

In DNA, the CDR3 is TGTGCCAGCTCAGTCGGGGGGGGCGGTCCGACCGGGGAGCTGTTTTTT. Its protein product is CASSVGGGGPTGELFF. The chain employs TRBV7-3 and TRBJ2-2, with 8 bases matching TRBD2. Looked up from germline, CDR1 is SGHTA and CDR2 is FQGTGA. V was pared by 8 bases and J by 5 bases, with 13 bases of the junction left unmatched. The CDR3 covers 16 residues.

The rearrangement links TRBV19 to TRBJ2-1; D is perhaps TRBD1 (6 bases). Per germline, CDR1 LNHDA and CDR2 SQIVND (reference sequence). The CDR3 extends over 15 amino acids. The V end lost 7 bases, the J end lost 4 bases, and 17 bases lay between the germline ends. The CDR3 region has the DNA TGTGCCAGTAAGGAAGGCAGGGGTAGGTACAATGAGCAGTTCTTC. This translates into CASKEGRGRYNEQFF.

The chain links TRBV27 to TRBJ2-1; TRBD2 aligns across 7 bases. The CDR3 is 14 residues long. Germline V CDR1 and CDR2: MNHEY, SMNVEV (reference sequence). After removal of 6 bases from V and 2 bases from J, the junction contained 4 bases not matched to a gene. The CDR3 nucleotides are TGTGCCAGCAGAAAAGCGGGACCCTACAATGAGCAGTTCTTC. It specifies CASRKAGPYNEQFF.

This clone was seen only once. J is TRBJ1-2 and V is TRBV19; the D gene is possibly TRBD1 (5 bases). The CDR3 extends over 12 amino acids. Trimming took off 1 base at V and 7 bases at J, with 7 bases between the two ends. In germline, CDR1 is LNHDA, CDR2 SQIVND (reference sequence). CDR3 amino acids: CASSIGGAGYTF. As DNA, the CDR3 is TGTGCCAGTAGTATAGGGGGCGCTGGCTACACCTTC.

In its sample, this clone was seen once. The V call is TRBV28, the J call TRBJ1-2; D not certain. The CDR3 has 13 amino acids. V was pared by 2 bases and J by 4 bases, with 8 bases between. Germline CDR1 and CDR2: MDHEN and SYDVKM. CDR3 in DNA: TGTGCCAGCAGTTTAAATCCCCTCTATGGCTACACCTTC. This sequence encodes CASSLNPLYGYTF.

This clone was seen more than once but under ten times. The J gene is TRBJ1-5, the V gene TRBV4-2, with no clear D. Looked up from germline, CDR1 is LGHNA and CDR2 is YNFKEQ. V was pared by 1 base and J by 4 bases, with 14 bases between. The CDR3 loop spans 16 amino acids. CDR3 nucleotide sequence: TGTGCCAGCAGCCAAGGTCCTCCGGGAGAGAATCAGCCCCAGCATTTT. Its protein is CASSQGPPGENQPQHF.

This clone was detected once. V and J are TRBV27 and TRBJ2-1; a possible D gene is TRBD2 (6 bases). The V end was cut by 6 bases, the J end by 3 bases, with 15 bases between. CDR3 size: 15 residues. Germline-derived CDR1 and CDR2 are MNHEY and SMNVEV (reference sequence). The DNA for the CDR3 is TGTGCCAGCAGCAGACTAGGGATCCTCTACAATGAGCAGTTCTTC. It translates to CASSRLGILYNEQFF.

J is TRBJ1-2 and V is TRBV30; unclear D gene. This CDR3 is built from 14 residues. Germline CDR1 GTSNPN, CDR2 SVGIG (reference sequence). The V end lost 1 base, the J end lost 2 bases, and 11 bases lay between the germline ends. The CDR3 nucleotides are TGTGCCTGGAGTGGATCAGAAAAAAACTATGGCTACACCTTC. Its translation: CAWSGSEKNYGYTF.